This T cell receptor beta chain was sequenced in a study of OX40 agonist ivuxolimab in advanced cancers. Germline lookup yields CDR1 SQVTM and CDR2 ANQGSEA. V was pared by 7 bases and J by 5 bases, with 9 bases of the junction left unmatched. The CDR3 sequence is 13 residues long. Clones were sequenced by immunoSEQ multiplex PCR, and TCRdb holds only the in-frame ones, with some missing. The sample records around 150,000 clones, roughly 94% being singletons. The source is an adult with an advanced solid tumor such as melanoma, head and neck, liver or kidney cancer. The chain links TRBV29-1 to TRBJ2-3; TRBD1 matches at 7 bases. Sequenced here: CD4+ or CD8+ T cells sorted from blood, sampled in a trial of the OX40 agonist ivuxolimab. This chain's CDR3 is CSAETGTVDTQYF. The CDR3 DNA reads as TGCAGCGCCGAGACAGGGACAGTAGATACGCAGTATTTT.